This is a list of T cell receptor beta chains from one sample in a study of shared clonotypes between healthy human individuals. The protocol was immunoSEQ multiplex PCR, while the TCRdb copy is restricted to in-frame clones and leaves out a portion. Of about 990,000 clones detected, approximately 80% appear once; the ten largest clones hold roughly 0.57%. The sequencing sample was made of memory CD4+ T cells from PBMCs. All receptors derive from a man aged 18 to 35 in good health. Some clones in this sample may be carry-over from other donors' samples. The CDR3 runs from the conserved cysteine through the conserved F or W.

v_call cdr3_aa
TRBV19 CASSTRLAGYTDTQYF
TRBV5-1 CATRRVPNTEAFF
TRBV5-1 CASSLYAGTGGDQPQHF
TRBV7-2 CASSLESSPNNEQFF
TRBV5-1 CASSLSSSYNEQFF
TRBV5-6 CASSRGEGSQPQHF
TRBV25-1 CASSEYEGTDTQYF
TRBV28 CASKTPGQGRDEQFF
TRBV19 CASMVASGRAYNEQFF
TRBV5-1 CASSSEGVFGYTF
TRBV28 CASSFGGSGYNEQFF
TRBV30 CAWTPGAGLTDTQYF
TRBV11-2 CASSFQRTTGELFF
TRBV7-2 CASSLVAGQGLANVLTF
TRBV7-2 CASSLWGAYEQYF
TRBV28 CASSLLAGGMQYF
TRBV27 CASSLIGDRANVLTF
TRBV5-1 CASRVAGTGGGQYF
TRBV5-1 CASSLFPRGSYEQYF
TRBV4-3 CASSQVLAGVGETQYF
TRBV4-2 CASSQDLASGRGKEQFF
TRBV28 CASSLQGGYTEAFF
TRBV4-3 CASSQEKRTGVYEQFF
TRBV30 CAWSVGGALYEQFF
TRBV29-1 CSVDLTRETQYF
TRBV29-1 CSVESSSSYEQYF
TRBV10-3 CATRPLNRSNTEAFF
TRBV19 CATHDLTSGRTGELFF
TRBV5-1 CASSPDRGSAYEQYF
TRBV5-6 CASSLRHDNYEQYF
TRBV18 CASSPLTVSSGNTIYF
TRBV19 CASSPRTGTYEQYF
TRBV5-1 CASSLVGFTGELFF
TRBV29-1 CSVRAPSGRHNEQFF
TRBV5-1 CASSPRAGGPGELFF
TRBV10-3 CAIGGQSNEKLFF
TRBV28 CASSPGTGRPHEQYF
TRBV18 CASSPTGQGLSEQYF
TRBV6-5 CASSLRFGQAFF
TRBV9 CASSVDSYEQYF
TRBV10-3 CAISWREDETQYF
TRBV5-4 CASSSGGANTEAFF
TRBV27 CASSPWTGVVVQPQHF
TRBV30 CAWSPAQREQFF
TRBV10-2 CASRNTAVSGNTIYF
TRBV4-3 CASSQKGGFEAFF
TRBV7-7 CAQAGRWNTEAFF
TRBV15 CATSIGELDGYTF
TRBV29-1 CSSNTDTQYF
TRBV30 CAWSVADNSPLHF
TRBV9 CASSPGQGNYGYTF
TRBV6-1 CASTPARGELFF
TRBV5-6 CASSLPWGSGTQYF
TRBV7-8 CASSPTSGANTGELFF
TRBV5-6 CASSFYRGRGNTIYF
TRBV2 CASSEARNRGEAFF
TRBV25-1 CASRRDKSEAFF
TRBV5-1 CASSPPTSGSRDEQYF
TRBV27 CASKIGAGANVLTF
TRBV5-7 CASSLKGTNTEAFF